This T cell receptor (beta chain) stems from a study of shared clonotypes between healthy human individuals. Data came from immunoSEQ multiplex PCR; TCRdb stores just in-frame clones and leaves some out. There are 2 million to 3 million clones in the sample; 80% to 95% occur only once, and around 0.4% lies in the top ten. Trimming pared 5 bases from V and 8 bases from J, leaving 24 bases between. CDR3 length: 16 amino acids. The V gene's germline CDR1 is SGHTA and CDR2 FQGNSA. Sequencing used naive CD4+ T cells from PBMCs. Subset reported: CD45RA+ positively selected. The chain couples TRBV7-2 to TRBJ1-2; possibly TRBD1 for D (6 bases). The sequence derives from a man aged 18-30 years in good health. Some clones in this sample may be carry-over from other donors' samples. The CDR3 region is CASSSYRAEGLGGYTF. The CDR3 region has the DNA TGTGCCAGCAGCAGCTACAGGGCTGAGGGGCTGGGGGGCTACACCTTC.